This entry describes one TCR beta chain. Its matching antigen is unknown. Blood got drawn at baseline, again on cycle 4 day 1, and then on cycle 7 day 1. This specimen belongs to a study of OX40 agonist ivuxolimab in advanced cancers. Study-level information: Past anti-PD-1, anti-PD-L1 or anti-CTLA-4 therapy was accepted, and 35% to 45% had received some.

Study-level findings and limits: Blood T cells, both CD4+ and CD8+, expanded clonally by week 6 at 0.1 to 3.0 mg/kg. Partial responders at 0.1-3.0 mg/kg showed near-lowest clonal expansion.

Repertoires were generated with immunoSEQ multiplex PCR, while TCRdb's copy carries only in-frame clones and drops some. The profile shows about 41,000 clones, approximately 87% of them singletons. This clonotype was sampled from an adult with an advanced solid tumor such as melanoma, head and neck, liver or kidney cancer. The source was CD4+ or CD8+ T cells sorted from blood, collected in a trial of the OX40 agonist ivuxolimab.

CDR3: CASSFSGTKTDTQYF. CDR3 coding DNA: TGTGCCAGCAGCTTTAGCGGGACGAAAACAGATACGCAGTATTTT. The chain employs TRBV7-9 and TRBJ2-3; 8 bases align to TRBD2. CDR1 SEHNR and CDR2 FQNEAQ come from the germline V gene (reference sequence). The length of the CDR3 is 15 residues. V lost 3 bases, J lost 3 bases, and 5 bases stayed unmatched.